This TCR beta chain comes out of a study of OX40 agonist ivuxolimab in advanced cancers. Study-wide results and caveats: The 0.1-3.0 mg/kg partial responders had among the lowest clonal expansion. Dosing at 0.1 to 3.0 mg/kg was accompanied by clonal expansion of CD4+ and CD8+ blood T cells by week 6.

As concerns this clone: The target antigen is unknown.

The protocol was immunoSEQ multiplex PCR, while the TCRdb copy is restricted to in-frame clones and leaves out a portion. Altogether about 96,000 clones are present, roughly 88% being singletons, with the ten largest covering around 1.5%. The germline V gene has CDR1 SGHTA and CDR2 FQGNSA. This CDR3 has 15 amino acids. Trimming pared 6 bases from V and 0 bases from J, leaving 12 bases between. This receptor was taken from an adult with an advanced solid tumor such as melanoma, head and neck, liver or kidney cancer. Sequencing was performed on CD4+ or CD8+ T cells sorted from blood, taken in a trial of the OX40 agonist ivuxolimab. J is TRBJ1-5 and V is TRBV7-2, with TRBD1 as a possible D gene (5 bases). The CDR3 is CASRPTGYSNQPQHF. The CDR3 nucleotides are TGTGCCAGCAGACCTACAGGCTATAGCAATCAGCCCCAGCATTTT.